Many counts were recorded for the clone carrying this T cell receptor (beta chain). The data were taken from a study of T-cell reconstitution after alpha-beta-depleted transplantation in children. Trimming pared 5 bases from V and 6 bases from J, leaving 11 bases between. Germline V CDR1 and CDR2: DFQATT, SNEGSKA (reference sequence). CDR3 size: 12 residues. As it was prepared, the TCRbeta library received unique molecular identifiers. TCRdb redid the calling of the PCR reads with MiXCR, one entry per CDR3 protein. The sample lists hundreds of thousands of distinct CDR3 sequences, about 15% occurring once.

This receptor was taken from a human donor who donated a stem cell graft to a child with acute myeloid leukemia. The chain is built from TRBV20-1 and TRBJ2-1; D possibly uses TRBD1 or TRBD2 (5 bases each). Sequences were derived from PBMCs from the stem cell graft donor, sampled from the stem cell graft. CDR3 bases: TGCAGTGCTGTCAGGGACCCCAATGAGCAGTTCTTC. This sequence encodes CSAVRDPNEQFF.